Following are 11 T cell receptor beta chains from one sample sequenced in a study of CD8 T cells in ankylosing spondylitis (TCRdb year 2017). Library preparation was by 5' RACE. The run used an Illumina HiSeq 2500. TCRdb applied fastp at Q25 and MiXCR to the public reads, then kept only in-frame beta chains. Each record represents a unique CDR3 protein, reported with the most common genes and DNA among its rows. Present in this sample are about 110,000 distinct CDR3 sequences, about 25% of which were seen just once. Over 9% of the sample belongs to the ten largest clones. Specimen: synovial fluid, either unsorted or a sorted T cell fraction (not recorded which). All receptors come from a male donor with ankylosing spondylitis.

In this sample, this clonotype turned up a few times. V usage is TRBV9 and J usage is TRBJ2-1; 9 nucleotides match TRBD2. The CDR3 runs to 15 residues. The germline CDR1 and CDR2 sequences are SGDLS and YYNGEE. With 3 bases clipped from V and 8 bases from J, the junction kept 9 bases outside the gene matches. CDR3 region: CASSGSGSFNDEQFF. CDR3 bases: TGTGCCAGCAGCGGTAGCGGGAGCTTTAACGATGAGCAGTTCTTC. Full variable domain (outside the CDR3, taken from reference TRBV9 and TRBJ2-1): DSGVTQTPKHLITATGQRVTLRCSPRSGDLSVYWYQQSLDQGLQFLIQYYNGEERAKGNILERFSAQQFPDLHSELNLSSLELGDSALYFCASSGSGSFNDEQFFGPGTRLTVL.

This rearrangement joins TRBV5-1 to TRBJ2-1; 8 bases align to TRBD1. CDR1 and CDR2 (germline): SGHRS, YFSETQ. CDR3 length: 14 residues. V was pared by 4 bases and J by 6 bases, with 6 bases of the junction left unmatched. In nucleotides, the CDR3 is TGCGCCAGCAGCAGGGACAGGACGGGCAATGAGCAGTTCTTC. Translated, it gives CASSRDRTGNEQFF. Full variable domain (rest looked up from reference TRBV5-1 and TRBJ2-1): KAGVTQTPRYLIKTRGQQVTLSCSPISGHRSVSWYQQTPGQGLQFLFEYFSETQRNKGNFPGRFSGRQFSNSRSEMNVSTLELGDSALYLCASSRDRTGNEQFFGPGTRLTVL.

CDR3: CASSSASRAEAFF. In DNA form, the CDR3 reads TGTGCCAGCAGCTCCGCCTCGAGGGCTGAAGCTTTCTTT. This chain links TRBV28 with TRBJ1-1; D unclear. Deletions cut 6 bases from V and 6 bases from J, with 14 bases between. Per germline, CDR1 MDHEN and CDR2 SYDVKM. This CDR3 has 13 residues.

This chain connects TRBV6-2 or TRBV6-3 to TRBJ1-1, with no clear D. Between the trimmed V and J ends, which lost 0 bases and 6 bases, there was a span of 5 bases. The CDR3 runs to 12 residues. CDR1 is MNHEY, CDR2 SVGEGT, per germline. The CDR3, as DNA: TGTGCCAGCAGTTACTCGCGGCCTGAAGCTTTCTTT. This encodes CASSYSRPEAFF.

DNA of the CDR3: TGTGCCAGCAGCTTGGAATCCGGGACAGTTAACTATGGCTACACCTTC. Translation: CASSLESGTVNYGYTF. This chain joins TRBV5-4 and TRBJ1-2, with 7 bases aligning to TRBD1. This CDR3 is 16 amino acids long. The trim removed 0 bases at V and 1 base at J, leaving 6 bases unmatched. CDR1 SGHNT and CDR2 YYREEE come from the germline V gene (reference sequence). Full variable domain (remainder filled in from reference TRBV5-4 and TRBJ1-2): ETGVTQSPTHLIKTRGQQVTLRCSSQSGHNTVSWYQQALGQGPQFIFQYYREEENGRGNFPPRFSGLQFPNYSSELNVNALELDDSALYLCASSLESGTVNYGYTFGSGTRLTVV.

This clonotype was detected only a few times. The CDR3 here is CASTRRREYAYNEQFF. The CDR3 DNA sequence: TGTGCCAGCACGAGGCGGCGGGAGTACGCCTACAATGAGCAGTTCTTC. The chain carries TRBV9 and TRBJ2-1; 7 bases align to TRBD2. The length of the CDR3 is 16 residues. Germline lookup yields CDR1 SGDLS and CDR2 YYNGEE. With V trimmed by 6 bases and J by 2 bases, 11 bases remained unmatched.

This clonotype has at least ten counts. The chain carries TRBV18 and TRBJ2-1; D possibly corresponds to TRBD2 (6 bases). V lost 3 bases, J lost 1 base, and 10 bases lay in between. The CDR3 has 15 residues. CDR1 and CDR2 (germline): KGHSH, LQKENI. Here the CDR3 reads CASSPYRESYNEQFF. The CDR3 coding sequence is TGTGCCAGCTCACCTTACCGGGAGTCCTACAATGAGCAGTTCTTC.

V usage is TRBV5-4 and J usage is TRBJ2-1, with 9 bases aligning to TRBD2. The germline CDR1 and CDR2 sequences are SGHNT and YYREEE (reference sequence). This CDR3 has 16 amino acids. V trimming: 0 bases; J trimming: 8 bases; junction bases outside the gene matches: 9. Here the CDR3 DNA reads TGTGCCAGCAGCTTGGCGCGGGAGGGCCGCTGGGATGAGCAGTTCTTC. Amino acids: CASSLAREGRWDEQFF.

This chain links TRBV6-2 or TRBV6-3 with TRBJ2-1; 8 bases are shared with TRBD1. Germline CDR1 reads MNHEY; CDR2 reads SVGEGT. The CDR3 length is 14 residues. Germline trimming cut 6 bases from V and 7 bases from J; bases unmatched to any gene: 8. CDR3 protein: CASRGTGSGNEQFF. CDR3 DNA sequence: TGTGCCAGCAGGGGGACAGGCTCAGGTAATGAGCAGTTCTTC.

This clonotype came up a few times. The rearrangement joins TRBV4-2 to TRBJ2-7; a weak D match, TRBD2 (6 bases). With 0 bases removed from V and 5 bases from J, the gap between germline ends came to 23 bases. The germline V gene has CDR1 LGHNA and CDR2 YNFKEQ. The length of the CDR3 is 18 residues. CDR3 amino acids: CASSQDNFGGRLGNEQYF. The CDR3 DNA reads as TGTGCCAGCAGCCAAGACAATTTTGGGGGGAGATTAGGAAACGAGCAGTACTTC.

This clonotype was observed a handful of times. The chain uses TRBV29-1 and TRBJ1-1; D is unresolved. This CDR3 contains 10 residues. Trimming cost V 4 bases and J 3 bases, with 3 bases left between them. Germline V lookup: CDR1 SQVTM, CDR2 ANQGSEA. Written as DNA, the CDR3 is TGCAGCGTTGGGGACACTGAAGCTTTCTTT. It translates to CSVGDTEAFF.